A single sample gave rise to the 16 T cell receptor beta chains below, sequenced in a study of prognosis after radiotherapy for stage I lung cancer. Amplicons of TCR beta CDR3 were generated from genomic DNA by two-round multiplex PCR. TRBV and TRBJ genes each had their own specific primers in first-round PCR. TCRdb used MiXCR to reprocess the multiplex PCR reads, holding one entry per CDR3 protein. The sample has about 14,000 distinct CDR3 sequences, more than 35% seen once. The sample was PBMCs, taken before or after stereotactic body radiation therapy (not recorded which). Receptors originate from a donor aged 50 or older with non-small cell lung cancer.

The CDR3 DNA reads as TGTGCCAGCAGCCCGCGATCCCGAGAGACCCAGTACTTC. Residues: CASSPRSRETQYF. V is TRBV5-6 and J is TRBJ2-5, with D unresolved. Germline CDR1 is SGHDT and CDR2 is YYEEEE. V lost 4 bases and J lost 4, with 11 bases in between. The CDR3 is made up of 13 amino acids. Drawing the rest from reference TRBV5-6 and TRBJ2-5, the complete variable domain is DAGVTQSPTHLIKTRGQQVTLRCSPKSGHDTVSWYQQALGQGPQFIFQYYEEEERQRGNFPDRFSGHQFPNYSSELNVNALLLGDSALYLCASSPRSRETQYFGPGTRLLVL.

The chain carries TRBV20-1 and TRBJ2-1; the match to TRBD2 covers 12 bases. The CDR3 covers 13 residues. Looked up from germline, CDR1 is DFQATT and CDR2 is SNEGSKA (reference sequence). V lost 6 bases to trimming and J lost 7 bases; unmatched junction nucleotides: 4. CDR3 bases: TGCAGTGCGAAAACTAGCGGGAGGAATGAGCAGTTCTTC. Its translation: CSAKTSGRNEQFF.

This clonotype has ten or more counts. This chain joins TRBV4-1 and TRBJ2-5, with 9 bases matching TRBD2. The germline gives CDR1 MGHRA, CDR2 YSYEKL. This CDR3 comprises 15 residues. V lost 0 bases, J lost 6 bases, and 5 bases stayed unmatched. This chain's CDR3 is CASSQDSGGVKTQYF. DNA for the CDR3: TGCGCCAGCAGCCAAGATAGCGGGGGCGTAAAGACCCAGTACTTC.

This chain connects TRBV7-2 to TRBJ2-1; 10 bases fit TRBD2. Germline V lookup: CDR1 SGHTA, CDR2 FQGNSA. This CDR3 is 15 amino acids long. V was pared by 1 base and J by 8 bases, with 5 bases of the junction left unmatched. The DNA for the CDR3 is TGTGCCAGCAGCTTAGGCCTAGCGGGAGATCATGAGCAGTTCTTC. Amino acid sequence: CASSLGLAGDHEQFF.

This clonotype was seen many times. V gene TRBV28 combines with J gene TRBJ2-1; 10 nucleotides line up with TRBD1. With 5 bases clipped from V and 14 bases from J, the junction kept 9 bases outside the gene matches. The CDR3 contains 13 residues. CDR1 and CDR2 from the germline V gene are MDHEN and SYDVKM. The CDR3 region is CASSQDRGGEEFF. CDR3 sequence (DNA): TGTGCCAGCAGTCAGGACAGGGGGGGCGAAGAGTTCTTC.

Turning to this clonotype: Given a much more abundant clone one base away, this may be a read error. The CDR3 DNA reads as TGTGCCGGCAGCTTGACTAGCGGGGGGGCCGAAGGCGAGACCCAGTACTTC. Translating gives CAGSLTSGGAEGETQYF. J is TRBJ2-5 and V is TRBV28; 14 bases are shared with TRBD2. Germline V gives CDR1 MDHEN, CDR2 SYDVKM. The CDR3 covers 17 residues.

V usage is TRBV7-9 and J usage is TRBJ1-4; 7 nucleotides agree with TRBD1. Trimming removed 5 bases from V and 6 bases from J; junction bases left unmatched: 0. The CDR3 sequence is 12 residues long. Germline loops: CDR1 SEHNR, CDR2 FQNEAQ (reference sequence). DNA of the CDR3: TGTGCCAGCAGCGGGACAGATGAAAAACTGTTTTTT. This encodes CASSGTDEKLFF.

Of note for this clonotype: A far larger clone is just one base off, so this is likely a read error. The chain uses TRBV6-2 or TRBV6-3 and TRBJ2-6; no definite D call. The CDR3 consists of 15 residues. In germline, CDR1 is MNHEY, CDR2 SVGEGT. In DNA, the CDR3 is TGTGTCAACAGTTACCGTAGCTCTGGGGCCAACGTCCTGACTTTC. This sequence encodes CVNSYRSSGANVLTF.

The table lists this clonotype with many counts. The chain employs TRBV9 and TRBJ1-1, with D tentatively TRBD1 (5 bases). CDR3 length: 16 amino acids. V was pared by 0 bases and J by 4 bases, with 16 bases between. CDR1 and CDR2 from the germline V gene are SGDLS and YYNGEE. The CDR3 here is CASSVAQDTQGTEAFF. In DNA, the CDR3 is TGTGCCAGCAGCGTAGCACAGGACACTCAGGGCACTGAAGCTTTCTTT.

This clonotype qualifies as medium-sized. The V and J genes are TRBV28 and TRBJ1-2; D is unresolved. Germline V lookup: CDR1 MDHEN, CDR2 SYDVKM. The CDR3 is made up of 13 amino acids. Trimming pared 5 bases from V and 8 bases from J, leaving 15 bases between. The CDR3 DNA reads TGTGCCAGCAGTCTACGAGGTACGGACGGCTACACCTTC. Its protein is CASSLRGTDGYTF.

The table lists this clonotype with many counts. The chain joins TRBV10-2 to TRBJ1-1; 9 nucleotides agree with TRBD1. The CDR3 is 17 residues long. V lost 3 bases, J lost 3 bases, and 11 bases stayed unmatched. The germline gives CDR1 WSHSY, CDR2 SAAADI. CDR3 amino acids: CASSDFFGTGSDTEAFF. The CDR3 DNA reads TGCGCCAGCAGTGACTTTTTCGGGACAGGGTCAGACACTGAAGCTTTCTTT.

This clonotype was recorded many times. This chain uses TRBV20-1 with TRBJ2-1, with D uncertain. V was cut by 1 base and J by 4 bases, with 11 bases left in between. Germline loops: CDR1 DFQATT, CDR2 SNEGSKA (reference sequence). The CDR3 extends over 14 amino acids. The CDR3 coding sequence is TGCAGTGCTAGAGGTCCATCGAATTACAATGAGCAGTTCTTC. Translating it yields CSARGPSNYNEQFF.

Ten or more counts support this clonotype. This chain connects TRBV15 to TRBJ2-5; no firm D call. Trimming removed 0 bases from V and 8 bases from J, with 7 bases in between. This CDR3 comprises 12 residues. CDR1 is LNHNV, CDR2 YYDKDF, per germline (reference sequence). The CDR3 nucleotides read TGTGCCACCAGCAGAGATCTAGGAACCCAGTACTTC. It translates to CATSRDLGTQYF.

This clonotype was observed many times. The chain links TRBV2 to TRBJ2-5, with 7 bases aligning to TRBD1. This CDR3 spans 14 amino acids. Germline assignment: CDR1 SNHLY and CDR2 FYNNEI. V trimming: 3 bases; J trimming: 2 bases; junction bases outside the gene matches: 3. Here the CDR3 DNA reads TGTGCCAGCAGTGATGGGACAGAACAAGAGACCCAGTACTTC. This gives the protein CASSDGTEQETQYF. The variable domain in full, with the rest retrieved from reference TRBV2 and TRBJ2-5, is EPEVTQTPSHQVTQMGQEVILRCVPISNHLYFYWYRQILGQKVEFLVSFYNNEISEKSEIFDDQFSVERPDGSNFTLKIRSTKLEDSAMYFCASSDGTEQETQYFGPGTRLLVL.

The V and J genes are TRBV15 and TRBJ2-5; 11 positions agree with TRBD2. The CDR3 is made up of 17 amino acids. The ends lost 1 base at V and 5 bases at J; junction bases unmatched: 9. Germline V gene sequence: CDR1 LNHNV, CDR2 YYDKDF (reference sequence). The DNA for the CDR3 is TGTGCCACCAGCAGAGGTAGCGGGGGGGCCAGGGGCGAGACCCAGTACTTC. The encoded protein is CATSRGSGGARGETQYF.

Of note for this clonotype: Because the CDR3's place on the DNA is in doubt, the DNA is left out and the CDR3 is given as listed by TCRdb. This rearrangement joins TRBV5-1 to TRBJ2-3; the table's D gene call, TRBD1, was not cross checked with the DNA. Germline lookup yields CDR1 SGHRS and CDR2 YFSETQ. The CDR3 spans 16 residues, counting both ends. CDR3 amino acids: CTSSLAWGQGTDTKYF.